This record looks at one T cell receptor beta chain sequence and its context. These data come from a study of shared clonotypes between healthy human individuals. HIV-negative, healthy adults without recent acute infections or vaccinations were the donors. Memory CD4+ cells were the fraction left after CD45RA+ naive selection. V shed 3 bases and J 2 bases; nucleotides not matched to a gene: 4. The length of the CDR3 is 15 residues. Looked up from germline, CDR1 is SGHRS and CDR2 is YFSETQ. The authors' processing: From ImmunoSEQ came sequences covering only the junction and carrying no quality scores, so filtering differed. Method: immunoSEQ multiplex PCR; TCRdb's copy keeps in-frame clones and lacks some. V and J calls and clone size are copied from that table; D and trimming were computed from the DNA. The profile covers approximately 500,000 clones, with 90% to 97% appearing a single time and 0.05% to 0.07% taken by the ten largest.

This sequence joins TRBV5-1 and TRBJ2-7; 11 bases are shared with TRBD2. The clonotype was recovered from a woman aged 30 to 39 in good health. The sample taken for sequencing was naive CD4+ T cells sorted from blood. The sample's subset: CD45RA+ positively selected. CDR3 sequence reads: CASSSGTSGPYEQYF. CDR3 DNA sequence: TGCGCCAGCAGCTCCGGGACTAGCGGACCCTACGAGCAGTACTTC. The full variable domain, in which reference TRBV5-1 and TRBJ2-7 provide the parts outside the CDR3, is KAGVTQTPRYLIKTRGQQVTLSCSPISGHRSVSWYQQTPGQGLQFLFEYFSETQRNKGNFPGRFSGRQFSNSRSEMNVSTLELGDSALYLCASSSGTSGPYEQYFGPGTRLTVT.